This T cell receptor (beta chain) was found in a study of T cells in localized non-small cell lung cancer. Here immunoSEQ multiplex PCR was the method, and the copy in TCRdb shows in-frame clones only, minus some. The sample carries just under 20,000 clones, about 89% recorded once. This clone was seen once. Germline V gives CDR1 SGHTA, CDR2 FQGNSA. This CDR3 comprises 18 residues. Trimming took off 2 bases at V and 0 bases at J, with 19 bases between the two ends. The receptor was derived from a man between 40 and 70 years old with stage I lung adenocarcinoma. The sample in question was peripheral blood, obtained before any cancer treatment. V and J are TRBV7-2 and TRBJ2-5; unclear D gene. CDR3 in amino acids: CASSLTSAINQYQETQYF. CDR3 DNA: TGTGCCAGCAGCTTAACCAGCGCTATAAACCAGTACCAAGAGACCCAGTACTTC.